Each of the 18 T cell receptor beta chains below was sequenced from the same sample in a study of T cells in Graves' hyperthyroidism and ophthalmopathy. Amplified regions were TCR beta CDR3 sequences from RNA transcripts. When the TCR CDR3 underwent first-round RT-PCR, the HTBI primer set was used. From the multiplex PCR reads, TCRdb called clonotypes with MiXCR, one entry per CDR3 protein. The sample has some 180,000 distinct CDR3 sequences, about 15% seen once. The sequencing sample was made of blood. All receptors come from a woman aged 50 to 60 with Graves' hyperthyroidism.

The chain recombines TRBV30 with TRBJ1-2, with a weak D call TRBD1 (6 bases). Per the germline V gene, CDR1 is GTSNPN and CDR2 is SVGIG (reference sequence). The germline V and J ends were trimmed by 5 bases and 2 bases, with 15 bases remaining between them. The CDR3 covers 14 residues. CDR3 loop: CAWDPGHPNYGYTF. CDR3 nucleotide sequence: TGTGCCTGGGATCCGGGACATCCAAACTATGGCTACACCTTC.

This clonotype was detected ten times or more. The chain joins TRBV4-1 to TRBJ2-7; 12 nucleotides agree with TRBD2. Germline V gives CDR1 MGHRA, CDR2 YSYEKL. Unmatched junction bases numbered 13, after V lost 6 bases and J lost 7 bases. CDR3 length equals 16 residues. CDR3 nucleotide sequence: TGCGCCAGCAGTCAAAGTCCCCAGGGACTAGCGGGTGAGCAGTACTTC. This translates into CASSQSPQGLAGEQYF.

This clonotype was counted at least ten times. J is TRBJ2-7 and V is TRBV20-1; 11 bases are a match to TRBD2. V lost 2 bases to trimming and J lost 4 bases; unmatched junction nucleotides: 7. Germline V gene lookup returns CDR1 DFQATT and CDR2 SNEGSKA (reference sequence). The length of the CDR3 is 15 residues. CDR3 residues: CSARPLAGGLYEQYF. CDR3 nucleotide sequence: TGCAGTGCTAGACCTCTAGCGGGAGGTCTGTACGAGCAGTACTTC.

The CDR3 is CASSYSSSRTGGSGNTIYF. The DNA for the CDR3 is TGTGCCAGCAGTTACTCGAGTAGTAGGACAGGGGGCTCTGGAAACACCATATATTTT. The chain couples TRBV6-5 to TRBJ1-3; 10 bases line up with TRBD1. V lost 0 bases and J lost 0; bases outside the gene matches: 8. This CDR3 is 19 amino acids long. Germline V gives CDR1 MNHEY, CDR2 SVGAGI.

This clonotype was observed a few times. The gene calls are TRBV12-3 or TRBV12-4 and TRBJ1-1, with D possibly TRBD1 on 5 matching bases. The CDR3 runs 13 residues. The V gene lost 6 bases and the J gene lost 4 bases, with 12 bases spanning the gap. In DNA form, the CDR3 reads TGTGCCAGCAGACGGGGGGTTATCACTGAAGCTTTCTTT. Translated, it gives CASRRGVITEAFF.

This clonotype was seen at least ten times. CDR3 amino acids: CSVEGMGPAYEQYF. In DNA, the CDR3 is TGCAGCGTTGAAGGAATGGGCCCAGCCTACGAGCAGTACTTC. The rearrangement joins TRBV29-1 to TRBJ2-7; D not certain. CDR3 length equals 14 residues. Between the trimmed V and J ends, which lost 1 base and 2 bases, there was a span of 12 bases. Germline CDR1 and CDR2: SQVTM and ANQGSEA.

This clonotype has ten or more counts. The rearrangement links TRBV24-1 to TRBJ1-2; perhaps TRBD1 as D (5 bases). The CDR3 loop spans 14 amino acids. Trimming stripped 7 bases from V and 2 bases from J, with 13 bases between. Germline V gene sequence: CDR1 KGHDR, CDR2 SFDVKD. DNA of the CDR3: TGTGCCACCAGCCCACCGGGGGAAAACTATGGCTACACCTTC. As protein: CATSPPGENYGYTF.

This clonotype was seen more than once but under ten times. This chain joins TRBV12-3 or TRBV12-4 and TRBJ2-4; D is uncertain. The CDR3 has 10 amino acids. The V gene lost 5 bases and the J gene lost 7 bases, with 3 bases spanning the gap. CDR3 DNA: TGTGCCAGCAGTAATAACATTCAGTACTTC. Encoded protein: CASSNNIQYF.

This clonotype appeared a few times. The chain is built from TRBV19 and TRBJ1-2; tentatively, D is TRBD1 (6 bases). V was clipped by 1 base and J by 3 bases, with 9 bases between them. The CDR3 spans 14 residues. In germline, CDR1 is LNHDA, CDR2 SQIVND (reference sequence). CDR3 sequence (DNA): TGTGCCAGTAGTATAGCGAGGGGGGACTATGGCTACACCTTC. Translated: CASSIARGDYGYTF.

This clonotype was observed at least ten times. V usage is TRBV6-2 or TRBV6-3 and J usage is TRBJ1-4; a possible D gene is TRBD1 (5 bases). This CDR3 has 13 residues. V lost 0 bases, J lost 9 bases, and 8 bases lay in between. Germline CDR1 reads MNHEY; CDR2 reads SVGEGT. The CDR3 reads CASSYSEGKKLFF. The CDR3 DNA reads as TGTGCCAGCAGTTACTCGGAGGGGAAAAAACTGTTTTTT.

At least ten counts were recorded for this clonotype. The chain is built from TRBV3-1 and TRBJ2-1, with 7 nucleotides matching TRBD2. J lost 3 bases, V lost 1 base, and 9 bases had no gene match. This CDR3 spans 17 amino acids. Germline V lookup: CDR1 LGHDT, CDR2 YNNKEL (reference sequence). The CDR3 bases are TGTGCCAGCAGCCAAGGCGGGAGTCGATTCGACTACAATGAGCAGTTCTTC. Its protein product is CASSQGGSRFDYNEQFF.

There are many counts of this clonotype. This chain's CDR3 is CASRGSGNSYNEQFF. The DNA of the CDR3 is TGTGCCAGCAGGGGTAGCGGGAACTCCTACAATGAGCAGTTCTTC. The V gene is TRBV6-1, the J gene TRBJ2-1, with 8 positions matching TRBD2. Germline loops: CDR1 MNHNS, CDR2 SASEGT. V lost 6 bases to trimming and J lost 0 bases; unmatched junction nucleotides: 4. This CDR3 is built from 15 residues.

The chain combines TRBV5-1 with TRBJ2-5, with TRBD1 as a possible D gene (5 bases). Per germline, CDR1 SGHRS and CDR2 YFSETQ. With 1 base removed from V and 1 base from J, the gap between germline ends came to 14 bases. The length of the CDR3 is 16 residues. Written as DNA, the CDR3 is TGCGCCAGCAGCTTGCCGCCAGGGATGCCCCAAGAGACCCAGTACTTC. It yields the protein CASSLPPGMPQETQYF. The variable domain in full, completed from reference TRBV5-1 and TRBJ2-5, reads KAGVTQTPRYLIKTRGQQVTLSCSPISGHRSVSWYQQTPGQGLQFLFEYFSETQRNKGNFPGRFSGRQFSNSRSEMNVSTLELGDSALYLCASSLPPGMPQETQYFGPGTRLLVL.

The V and J genes are TRBV6-1 and TRBJ2-1; 15 bases fit TRBD2. V lost 6 bases to trimming and J lost 1 base; unmatched junction nucleotides: 7. CDR3 length: 18 residues. CDR1 and CDR2 (germline): MNHNS, SASEGT. CDR3: CASRRTSGRVGSYNEQFF. CDR3 nucleotide sequence: TGTGCCAGCAGACGGACTAGCGGGAGGGTTGGATCCTACAATGAGCAGTTCTTC.

V is TRBV2 and J is TRBJ2-1, with 10 bases that match TRBD2. The CDR3 covers 18 residues. Germline CDR1 reads SNHLY; CDR2 reads FYNNEI. With 7 bases clipped from V and 1 base from J, the junction kept 13 bases outside the gene matches. The CDR3 nucleotides are TGTGCCAGCAAACGGGCGGCTAGCGGGAGCCTATCCTACAATGAGCAGTTCTTC. Its protein product is CASKRAASGSLSYNEQFF.

This clonotype was seen many times. This chain connects TRBV27 to TRBJ2-2; D possibly corresponds to TRBD1 (5 bases). V was pared by 3 bases and J by 0 bases, with 8 bases between. The length of the CDR3 is 15 residues. Germline assignment: CDR1 MNHEY and CDR2 SMNVEV (reference sequence). The DNA for the CDR3 is TGTGCCAGCAGTTTCGAAGGGGCGAACACCGGGGAGCTGTTTTTT. Encoded protein: CASSFEGANTGELFF.

This clonotype has a count of ten or more. The genes are TRBV6-1 and TRBJ2-3, with 9 bases that match TRBD2. Germline V gene data show CDR1 as MNHNS and CDR2 as SASEGT. V lost 7 bases and J lost 3; bases outside the gene matches: 14. This CDR3 has 17 residues. The DNA of the CDR3 is TGTGCCAGCACCCAGATGGCTAGCGGGATTGGGACAGATACGCAGTATTTT. Translation: CASTQMASGIGTDTQYF.

This clonotype was recorded at least ten times. This chain links TRBV12-3 or TRBV12-4 with TRBJ2-3; perhaps TRBD1 as D (6 bases). The CDR3 length is 15 residues. V was cut by 3 bases and J by 4 bases, with 14 bases left in between. CDR3 residues: CASSFRQGQSDTQYF. The CDR3 nucleotides are TGTGCCAGCAGTTTCCGGCAGGGGCAGTCAGATACGCAGTATTTT.